Described below is a single TCR beta chain sequence and its context. The V and J ends lost 1 base and 7 bases respectively, with 18 bases between them. Germline V gives CDR1 SGHRS, CDR2 YFSETQ. This CDR3 is built from 15 residues. These data belong to a study of response to subunit inactivated influenza vaccine. TCRdb redid the calling of the RT-PCR reads with MiXCR, one entry per CDR3 protein. The sample lists hundreds of thousands of distinct CDR3 sequences; around 11% were seen once. This same sample was also taken into another study, of T cells expressing NK-cell markers. As reported in that work: Synthesis of TCR beta cDNA relied on 5'RACE template switching carrying UMIs. Cells sorted as CD3+CD56+NKG2C+, CD3+CD56+NKG2C- and CD3+CD56-NKG2C+ T cells supplied the TCR beta repertoires.

The TCR comes from a man between 50 and 59 years old who received an inactivated influenza vaccine. The sequences come from PBMCs from blood, collected on the day of vaccination. This chain uses TRBV5-1 with TRBJ2-7, with D possibly matching TRBD1 (6 bases). The CDR3 protein is CASSLKGQSEREQYF. The DNA of the CDR3 is TGCGCCAGCAGCTTGAAGGGACAAAGTGAGCGGGAGCAGTACTTC.